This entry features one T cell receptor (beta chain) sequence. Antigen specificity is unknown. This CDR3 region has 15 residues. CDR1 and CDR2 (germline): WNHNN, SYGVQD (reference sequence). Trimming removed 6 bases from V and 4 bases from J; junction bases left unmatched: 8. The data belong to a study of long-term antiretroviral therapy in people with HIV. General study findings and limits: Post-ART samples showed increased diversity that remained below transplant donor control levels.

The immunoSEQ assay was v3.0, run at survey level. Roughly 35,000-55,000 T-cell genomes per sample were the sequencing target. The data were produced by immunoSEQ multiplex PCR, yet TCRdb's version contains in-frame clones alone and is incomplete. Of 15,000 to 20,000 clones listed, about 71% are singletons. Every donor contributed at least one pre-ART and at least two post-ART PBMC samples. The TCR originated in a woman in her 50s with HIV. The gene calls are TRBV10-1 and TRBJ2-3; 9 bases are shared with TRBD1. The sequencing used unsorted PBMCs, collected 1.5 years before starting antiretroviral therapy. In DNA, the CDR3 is TGCGCCAGCAGAGGGACAGGGAGTAGCGCAGATACGCAGTATTTT. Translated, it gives CASRGTGSSADTQYF.